The 25 T cell receptor beta chains presented below share a single source sample, sequenced in a study of blood T cells in healthy people across ages. A J-beta primer mix and a sample-barcoded 5' primer were used in a second PCR of roughly 6 to 11 cycles. TCRdb itself ran the 5' RACE reads through MiXCR, one entry per CDR3 protein. The sample shows some 940,000 distinct CDR3 sequences, about 29% of them seen only once. These data were also reused for a study on T cells of mothers and their children.

Sequencing was done on a sample of blood. Source of these receptors: a woman in her thirties or forties in good health.

This clonotype was seen a few times. The V gene is TRBV28, the J gene TRBJ2-1; perhaps TRBD2 as D (7 bases). Deletions cut 8 bases from V and 4 bases from J, with 21 bases between. Per germline, CDR1 MDHEN and CDR2 SYDVKM. This CDR3 comprises 16 residues. CDR3 in DNA: TGTGCCAGCGGCCGGGGGACGGGGGGCCGATACAATGAGCAGTTCTTC. Protein sequence: CASGRGTGGRYNEQFF.

Concerning this clonotype: The CDR3 carries no conserved terminal phenylalanine or tryptophan, so it likely arises from a read error. The chain carries TRBV5-1 and TRBJ2-5; tentative D call: TRBD1 (6 bases). With 2 bases removed from V and 2 bases from J, the gap between germline ends came to 7 bases. The germline V gene encodes CDR1 SGHRS and CDR2 YFSETQ. The CDR3 covers 13 residues. The CDR3 DNA follows: TGCGCCAGCAGCTTCGGACAGCAAGAGACCCAGTACGTC. This translates into CASSFGQQETQYV.

As concerns this clonotype: This could be a read error, since a much larger clone is one nucleotide away. The V gene is TRBV29-1, the J gene TRBJ2-2; 8 bases agree with TRBD1. The trim removed 8 bases at V and 3 bases at J, leaving 8 bases unmatched. The CDR3 has 14 amino acids. CDR1 and CDR2 from the germline V gene are SQVTM and ANQGSEA. The CDR3 is CSPRTGWDTGELFF. In DNA, the CDR3 is TGCAGCCCGAGGACAGGGTGGGACACCGGGGAGCTGTTTTTT.

This clonotype was recorded many times. The chain combines TRBV15 with TRBJ2-7; no reliable D call. The germline V and J ends were trimmed by 4 bases and 3 bases, with 7 bases remaining between them. CDR3 size: 12 residues. Germline V gene data show CDR1 as LNHNV and CDR2 as YYDKDF (reference sequence). The CDR3 DNA is TGTGCCACCAGCAATTCTCTCTACGAGCAGTACTTC. Its translation is CATSNSLYEQYF.

In this sample, this clonotype turned up a few times. The chain carries TRBV21-1 and TRBJ2-1; the table gives TRBD2 as D, unverified against the DNA. TRBV21-1 is a listed pseudogene. The CDR3 is 16 residues long. In DNA form, the CDR3 reads TGTGCCGGCAGCCCAACCCGACTAGCGGGGGACAATGAGCAGTTCTTC. This sequence encodes CAGSPTRLAGDNEQFF.

This chain joins TRBV28 and TRBJ1-2, with D possibly matching TRBD1 (5 bases). Germline lookup yields CDR1 MDHEN and CDR2 SYDVKM. V was cut by 8 bases and J by 8 bases, with 21 bases left in between. The CDR3 length is 14 residues. The CDR3 region is CASLARGQEWGYTF. The CDR3 DNA sequence: TGTGCCAGCTTAGCGAGGGGCCAAGAGTGGGGCTACACCTTC.

This clonotype was recorded at least ten times. This chain joins TRBV27 and TRBJ2-5; 7 bases line up with TRBD2. The CDR3 consists of 14 residues. Germline V gives CDR1 MNHEY, CDR2 SMNVEV (reference sequence). Germline trimming cut 7 bases from V and 2 bases from J; bases unmatched to any gene: 7. CDR3 amino acids: CASNTGRGQETQYF. The CDR3 DNA reads TGTGCCAGCAATACGGGGCGGGGGCAAGAGACCCAGTACTTC.

As regards this clonotype: The junction shows a germline mismatch at one end, possibly a read error. This chain links TRBV12-3 or TRBV12-4 with TRBJ1-4; D remains unclear. The CDR3 is made up of 14 amino acids. Here the CDR3 reads CASSFGRGNERLFF. Written as DNA, the CDR3 is TGTGCCAGCAGTTTCGGACGGGGTAATGAAAGACTGTTTTTT.

The chain couples TRBV5-1 to TRBJ2-3, with D perhaps TRBD2 (7 bases). V lost 0 bases and J lost 0, with 11 bases in between. Germline assignment: CDR1 SGHRS and CDR2 YFSETQ. The CDR3 totals 16 residues. As DNA, the CDR3 is TGCGCCAGCAGCTTGGGGGGGGGCCCAAGCACAGATACGCAGTATTTT. This translates into CASSLGGGPSTDTQYF. Full variable domain (outside the CDR3, taken from reference TRBV5-1 and TRBJ2-3): KAGVTQTPRYLIKTRGQQVTLSCSPISGHRSVSWYQQTPGQGLQFLFEYFSETQRNKGNFPGRFSGRQFSNSRSEMNVSTLELGDSALYLCASSLGGGPSTDTQYFGPGTRLTVL.

CDR3: CASSDPDRRNFEAFF. For the CDR3, the DNA is TGTGCCAGCAGTGATCCGGACAGGAGAAACTTCGAAGCTTTCTTT. The chain is built from TRBV2 and TRBJ1-1; 7 bases align to TRBD1. V was clipped by 3 bases and J by 8 bases; unmatched bases: 12. Germline values: CDR1 SNHLY, CDR2 FYNNEI. CDR3 length equals 15 residues.

The rearrangement links TRBV5-1 to TRBJ1-3; tentatively, D is TRBD1 (6 bases). V gave up 2 bases and J gave up 1 base, with 13 bases separating them. Per germline, CDR1 SGHRS and CDR2 YFSETQ. This CDR3 is 16 amino acids long. The CDR3 spells CASSFRPGASGNTIYF. CDR3 nucleotides: TGCGCCAGCAGCTTTCGGCCGGGGGCTTCTGGAAACACCATATATTTT.

CDR3 in amino acids: CASSLDGTSGAAEQYF. The CDR3 region has the DNA TGTGCCAGCAGCTTAGATGGGACTAGCGGGGCTGCCGAGCAGTACTTC. The genes are TRBV7-2 and TRBJ2-7; the match to TRBD2 covers 13 bases. The V segment lost 1 base and the J segment 6 bases; nucleotides outside the gene matches: 6. CDR1 and CDR2 from the germline V gene are SGHTA and FQGNSA. This CDR3 spans 16 amino acids.

The rearrangement joins TRBV20-1 to TRBJ2-3; 8 nucleotides match TRBD2. Looked up from germline, CDR1 is DFQATT and CDR2 is SNEGSKA (reference sequence). The junction had 8 bases not matched to a gene; V was cut back by 6 bases and J by 6 bases. The CDR3 sequence is 13 residues long. The CDR3 coding sequence is TGCAGTGCCCCCGGGGGGGGGCCTGATACGCAGTATTTT. This translates into CSAPGGGPDTQYF.

The table lists this clonotype with a few counts. Written as DNA, the CDR3 is TGTGCCAGCAGTTACAGGGACGTGGAGACCCAGTACTTC. This encodes CASSYRDVETQYF. The chain employs TRBV28 and TRBJ2-7; D is perhaps TRBD1 (6 bases). Near its end, the DNA agrees better with TRBJ2-5, so the J call may be wrong. The CDR3 runs 13 residues. Germline V gives CDR1 MDHEN, CDR2 SYDVKM.

The chain recombines TRBV6-6 with TRBJ2-7; D could derive from TRBD1 or TRBD2 (5 bases each). The CDR3 consists of 14 residues. From germline, CDR1 is MNHNY and CDR2 SVGAGI (reference sequence). Deletions cut 4 bases from V and 7 bases from J, with 17 bases between. The CDR3 DNA sequence: TGTGCCAGCAGTTTAGGGACCTATTTCAATGAGCAGTACTTC. It specifies CASSLGTYFNEQYF.

The rearrangement uses TRBV29-1 and TRBJ2-3, with TRBD1 matching over 8 bases. Germline assignment: CDR1 SQVTM and CDR2 ANQGSEA. J lost 2 bases, V lost 0 bases, and 10 bases had no gene match. This CDR3 has 17 residues. The CDR3 region is CSVEETGDRGFTDTQYF. CDR3 in DNA: TGCAGCGTTGAAGAAACGGGAGACAGGGGTTTCACAGATACGCAGTATTTT.

The table lists this clonotype with many counts. The rearrangement uses TRBV7-2 and TRBJ1-1; D is uncertain. This CDR3 comprises 14 residues. In germline, CDR1 is SGHTA, CDR2 FQGNSA. Trimming stripped 6 bases from V and 5 bases from J, with 16 bases between. The CDR3 loop reads CASSLRTGSTEAFF. Written as DNA, the CDR3 is TGTGCCAGCAGTTTACGTACGGGTAGTACTGAAGCTTTCTTT.

J is TRBJ2-1 and V is TRBV4-3; 8 nucleotides align to TRBD2. The CDR3 totals 17 residues. CDR1 and CDR2 from the germline V gene are LGHNA and YSLEER. V lost 4 bases, J lost 2 bases, and 10 bases stayed unmatched. Written as DNA, the CDR3 is TGCGCCAGCAGCCGGGAAGGGGCGCGGGGGGCCTACAATGAGCAGTTCTTC. Translating gives CASSREGARGAYNEQFF.

This clonotype was seen a few times. One base away lies a much larger clone, so this may be a sequencing read error. V is TRBV6-5 and J is TRBJ2-5; D tentatively fits TRBD1 or TRBD2 (5 bases each). V was shortened by 3 bases and J by 4 bases, with 15 bases between the two germline ends. This CDR3 has 15 amino acids. Germline V gives CDR1 MNHEY, CDR2 SVGAGI. CDR3 in amino acids: CASSYGVGTRETQYF. CDR3 DNA sequence: TGTGCCAGCAGTTATGGGGTCGGGACCCGAGAGACCCAGTACTTC.

This chain connects TRBV28 to TRBJ1-4; TRBD1 might be the D (5 bases). Germline CDR1 MDHEN, CDR2 SYDVKM. This CDR3 has 15 residues. Trimming shortened V by 6 bases and J by 5 bases, and 16 bases separated the two germline ends. CDR3 DNA: TGTGCCAGCAGAAGCGGCGGGGGGGAAAATGAAAAACTGTTTTTT. Translating it yields CASRSGGGENEKLFF.

This clonotype was seen many times. The V call is TRBV6-6, the J call TRBJ2-3, with D hard to call. CDR1 is MNHNY and CDR2 is SVGAGI in the germline V gene (reference sequence). V lost 6 bases and J lost 2, with 15 bases in between. CDR3 length: 15 residues. CDR3 nucleotide sequence: TGTGCCAGCAGCCCACTGGGGTTTATCACAGATACGCAGTATTTT. This encodes CASSPLGFITDTQYF.

This clonotype was counted between two and nine times. V usage is TRBV20-1 and J usage is TRBJ1-4; TRBD1 matches 7 bases. Germline CDR1 reads DFQATT; CDR2 reads SNEGSKA (reference sequence). The trim removed 0 bases at V and 0 bases at J, leaving 7 bases unmatched. The length of the CDR3 is 17 residues. The CDR3 reads CSARDRGRDATNEKLFF. The DNA of the CDR3 is TGCAGTGCTAGAGATAGGGGGCGTGATGCAACTAATGAAAAACTGTTTTTT.

A few counts support this clonotype. In nucleotides, the CDR3 is TGTGCCAGCACAAGACAGGCTTCCTCTGGGGCCAACGTCCTGACTTTC. The encoded protein is CASTRQASSGANVLTF. The V gene is TRBV2, the J gene TRBJ2-6; weak D call: TRBD1 (6 bases). Between the trimmed V and J ends, which lost 7 bases and 0 bases, there was a span of 13 bases. Germline CDR1 reads SNHLY; CDR2 reads FYNNEI. The length of the CDR3 is 16 residues.

This clonotype was counted ten times or more. This sequence joins TRBV18 and TRBJ2-7, with a possible D match to TRBD2 (5 bases). The CDR3 length is 12 residues. The V gene's germline CDR1 is KGHSH and CDR2 LQKENI. Trimming shortened V by 5 bases and J by 7 bases, and 12 bases separated the two germline ends. CDR3 in amino acids: CASSESREEQYF. The CDR3 coding sequence is TGTGCCAGCTCAGAAAGTAGGGAGGAGCAGTACTTC.

This chain links TRBV4-1 with TRBJ2-6; 7 bases are a match to TRBD2. Germline V gene data show CDR1 as MGHRA and CDR2 as YSYEKL. The CDR3 covers 16 residues. The V gene end was trimmed by 9 bases and the J gene end by 0 bases; junction bases not matched to a gene: 8. CDR3 nucleotides: TGCGCCAGTAGGGGAGCGGGGAGCTCTGGGGCCAACGTCCTGACTTTC. Amino acids: CASRGAGSSGANVLTF.